This T cell receptor beta chain was profiled in a study of blood T cells in healthy people across ages. Study-wide results and caveats: Diversity estimated from one million T cells was considered an underestimate.

This clonotype was observed a few times. Its antigen is undetermined. Per-sample yields of isolated PBMCs were at least 6 million. Trimming cost V 7 bases and J 0 bases; bases outside gene matches: 11. This CDR3 has 18 amino acids. The germline V gene encodes CDR1 KGHDR and CDR2 SFDVKD. Through a sample-barcoded 5' primer and a J-beta primer mix, a second PCR was run for roughly 7 to 11 cycles. TCRdb called the 5' RACE reads again in MiXCR, with one record for every CDR3 protein. Of roughly 900,000 distinct CDR3 sequences detected, around 48% appear once; the ten largest clones hold 13%. This TCR was sampled from a man aged 30-40 years in good health. The source material was blood. The chain links TRBV24-1 to TRBJ2-6; TRBD1 matches 7 bases. CDR3 residues: CATSGLVTGSSGANVLTF. The CDR3 DNA follows: TGTGCCACCAGCGGGCTTGTGACAGGGAGCTCTGGGGCCAACGTCCTGACTTTC.